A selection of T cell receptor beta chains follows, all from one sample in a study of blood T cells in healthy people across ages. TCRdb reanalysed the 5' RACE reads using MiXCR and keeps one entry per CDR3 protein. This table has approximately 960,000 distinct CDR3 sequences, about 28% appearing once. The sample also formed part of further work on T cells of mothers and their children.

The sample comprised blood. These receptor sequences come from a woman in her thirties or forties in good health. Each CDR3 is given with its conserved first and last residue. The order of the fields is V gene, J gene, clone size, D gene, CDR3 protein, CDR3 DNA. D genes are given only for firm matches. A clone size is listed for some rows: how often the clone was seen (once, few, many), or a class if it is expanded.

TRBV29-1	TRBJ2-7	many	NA	CSVVRGSVMGEQYF	TGCAGCGTTGTCCGGGGGTCTGTAATGGGCGAGCAGTACTTC
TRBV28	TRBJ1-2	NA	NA	CASSLWQAYYGYTF	TGTGCCAGCAGTTTATGGCAAGCTTACTATGGCTACACCTTC
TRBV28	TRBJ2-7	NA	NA	CASVRDTYEQYF	TGTGCCAGCGTCAGGGACACCTACGAGCAGTACTTC
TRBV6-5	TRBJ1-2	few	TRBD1	CASRGQGRYGYTF	TGTGCCAGCAGAGGACAGGGGAGGTATGGCTACACCTTC
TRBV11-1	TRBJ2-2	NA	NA	CASSPKNRVFGTGELFF	TGTGCCAGCAGCCCGAAAAACAGGGTTTTTGGCACCGGGGAGCTGTTTTTT
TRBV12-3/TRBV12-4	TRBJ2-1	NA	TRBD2	CASSLEAGGPYEQFF	TGTGCCAGCAGTCTAGAAGCGGGGGGGCCGTATGAGCAGTTCTTC
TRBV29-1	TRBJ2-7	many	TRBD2	CSVEGLAGGSWDEQYF	TGCAGCGTTGAGGGGCTAGCGGGGGGTTCTTGGGACGAGCAGTACTTC
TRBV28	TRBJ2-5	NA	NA	CASCFTKGGMERYF	TGTGCCAGTTGTTTCACTAAAGGGGGTATGGAGCGGTACTTC
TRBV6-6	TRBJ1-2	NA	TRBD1	CASSYGDRDHGYTF	TGTGCCAGCAGTTACGGGGACAGGGATCATGGCTACACCTTC
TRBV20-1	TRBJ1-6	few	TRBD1	CSAGRQGSSYNSPLHF	TGCAGTGCCGGAAGACAGGGGAGCTCCTATAATTCACCCCTCCACTTT
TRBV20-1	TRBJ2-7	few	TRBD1	CSAIRDSYEQYF	TGCAGCGCGATCCGGGACAGCTACGAGCAGTACTTC
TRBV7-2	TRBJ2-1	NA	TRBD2	CASSSTGTSGQSSYNEQFF	TGTGCCAGCAGCTCGACCGGGACTAGCGGTCAGAGCTCCTACAATGAGCAGTTCTTC
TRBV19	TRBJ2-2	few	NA	CASSFQGNTGELFF	TGTGCCAGTAGTTTCCAGGGGAACACCGGGGAGCTGTTTTTT
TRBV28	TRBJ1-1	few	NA	CASSKIVRTEAFF	TGTGCCAGCAGCAAAATAGTGAGGACTGAAGCTTTCTTT
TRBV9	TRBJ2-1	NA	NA	CASSSSRLTLANNEQFF	TGTGCCAGCAGCTCAAGCAGACTGACCCTAGCAAACAATGAGCAGTTCTTC